These 20 T cell receptor beta chains came from one sample sequenced in a study of blood T cell repertoires in COVID-19. Method: immunoSEQ multiplex PCR; TCRdb's copy keeps in-frame clones and lacks some. The sample gives tens of thousands of clones, around 80% of which show up once; roughly 20% is in the top ten. Sequenced material: peripheral blood. The receptors shown here come from a human donor in a cohort sampled during active COVID-19.

DNA for the CDR3: TGTGCCAGCAGTCAAAGGACAGGGCACACTGAAGCTTTCTTT. Its protein is CASSQRTGHTEAFF. The chain has TRBV6-5 and TRBJ1-1, with 8 bases matching TRBD1. CDR3 length equals 14 residues. The germline CDR1 and CDR2 sequences are MNHEY and SVGAGI. J lost 3 bases, V lost 5 bases, and 5 bases had no gene match.

The rearrangement links TRBV19 to TRBJ1-2, with D maybe TRBD1 (6 bases). This CDR3 has 18 amino acids. V lost 7 bases, J lost 2 bases, and 26 bases lay in between. CDR1 LNHDA and CDR2 SQIVND come from the germline V gene (reference sequence). The CDR3 loop reads CASTLRGIASTANYGYTF. The CDR3, as DNA: TGTGCCAGTACCCTAAGGGGGATAGCCAGCACCGCGAACTATGGCTACACCTTC.

The genes are TRBV7-2 and TRBJ1-3; TRBD1 agrees at 8 bases. Germline CDR1 is SGHTA and CDR2 is FQGNSA. The CDR3 consists of 15 residues. With V trimmed by 1 base and J by 4 bases, 3 bases remained unmatched. CDR3 region: CASSLGTGYGNTIYF. CDR3 coding DNA: TGTGCCAGCAGCTTAGGGACAGGGTACGGAAACACCATATATTTT. Full variable domain (outside the CDR3, taken from reference TRBV7-2 and TRBJ1-3): GAGVSQSPSNKVTEKGKDVELRCDPISGHTALYWYRQSLGQGLEFLIYFQGNSAPDKSGLPSDRFSAERTGGSVSTLTIQRTQQEDSAVYLCASSLGTGYGNTIYFGEGSWLTVV.

V gene TRBV2 combines with J gene TRBJ2-5; a possible D gene is TRBD2 (7 bases). The V gene lost 7 bases and the J gene lost 5 bases, with 20 bases spanning the gap. The germline gives CDR1 SNHLY, CDR2 FYNNEI. The length of the CDR3 is 15 residues. CDR3 protein: CASTVGGGAGETQYF. The CDR3 DNA is TGTGCCAGCACCGTGGGGGGGGGCGCCGGCGAGACCCAGTACTTC.

The chain links TRBV9 to TRBJ1-2; D remains unclear. Germline values: CDR1 SGDLS, CDR2 YYNGEE. The CDR3 extends over 11 amino acids. Between the trimmed V and J ends, which lost 3 bases and 7 bases, there was a span of 7 bases. The CDR3 DNA reads TGTGCCAGCAGCGCGGTCGGTGGCTACACCTTC. Translating it yields CASSAVGGYTF.

V and J are TRBV4-2 and TRBJ1-2; D uncertain. Germline lookup yields CDR1 LGHNA and CDR2 YNFKEQ. Trimming shortened V by 4 bases and J by 6 bases, and 15 bases separated the two germline ends. There are 14 residues in the CDR3. Here the CDR3 reads CASSPQFRVDGYTF. The CDR3 DNA follows: TGTGCCAGCAGCCCTCAGTTTCGGGTAGATGGCTACACCTTC.

The chain uses TRBV11-3 and TRBJ2-7, with TRBD1 matching over 8 bases. The V and J ends lost 0 bases and 3 bases, in that order; junction bases with no gene match: 7. Germline loops: CDR1 SGHNT, CDR2 YENEEA. This CDR3 has 16 amino acids. CDR3 coding DNA: TGTGCCAGCAGCTTAGAGACGGACAGGGTTCGCTACGAGCAGTACTTC. This gives the protein CASSLETDRVRYEQYF. Using reference TRBV11-3 and TRBJ2-7 for the parts outside the CDR3, the full variable domain is EAGVVQSPRYKIIEKKQPVAFWCNPISGHNTLYWYLQNLGQGPELLIRYENEEAVDDSQLPKDRFSAERLKGVDSTLKIQPAELGDSAVYLCASSLETDRVRYEQYFGPGTRLTVT.

The chain couples TRBV5-1 to TRBJ1-1, with D perhaps matching TRBD1 (6 bases). Germline CDR1 SGHRS, CDR2 YFSETQ. Trimming left V 2 bases short and J 1 base short, with 12 bases between. This CDR3 spans 15 amino acids. DNA of the CDR3: TGCGCCAGCAGCTTAACCGGGACACCGAACACTGAAGCTTTCTTT. This translates into CASSLTGTPNTEAFF.

This clone has a single count. V and J are TRBV18 and TRBJ1-2; no reliable D call. The CDR3 has 13 amino acids. CDR1 KGHSH and CDR2 LQKENI come from the germline V gene. V was trimmed by 2 bases and J by 6 bases, leaving 10 bases between them. The CDR3 coding sequence is TGTGCCAGCTCACCATATGACGGGGATGGCTACACCTTC. Translated: CASSPYDGDGYTF.

DNA for the CDR3: TGTGCCAGCAGGACAGGGGGCGGATGGGGCTACACCTTC. It codes for CASRTGGGWGYTF. J is TRBJ1-2 and V is TRBV12-3 or TRBV12-4; 10 nucleotides agree with TRBD1. This CDR3 has 13 residues. The ends lost 6 bases at V and 8 bases at J; junction bases unmatched: 6.

The genes are TRBV12-5 and TRBJ1-2; D is uncertain. CDR1 is LGHNT and CDR2 is FRNRAP in the germline V gene. With 2 bases removed from V and 8 bases from J, the gap between germline ends came to 12 bases. This CDR3 is built from 13 residues. The CDR3 region has the DNA TGTGCTAGTGGTTTGATCCAGGTTTCCGGCTACACCTTC. It specifies CASGLIQVSGYTF.

V gene TRBV18 combines with J gene TRBJ1-2; 10 nucleotides agree with TRBD1. V dropped 6 bases and J dropped 0; count of bases not matched to a gene: 7. The V gene's germline CDR1 is KGHSH and CDR2 LQKENI. The CDR3 loop spans 16 amino acids. The chain's CDR3 is CASSPGQGVTNYGYTF. The DNA of the CDR3 is TGTGCCAGCTCTCCCGGACAGGGGGTAACTAACTATGGCTACACCTTC.

The CDR3 is CAISAADRDGYTF. The CDR3 nucleotides read TGTGCCATCAGTGCCGCGGACAGGGACGGCTACACCTTC. The chain recombines TRBV10-3 with TRBJ1-2, with 8 nucleotides matching TRBD1. The CDR3 spans 13 residues. The V and J ends lost 4 bases and 8 bases, in that order; junction bases with no gene match: 6. CDR1 is ENHRY, CDR2 SYGVKD, per germline.

Only a few counts were recorded for this clone. The chain is built from TRBV2 and TRBJ1-6; 8 bases match TRBD1. There are 15 residues in the CDR3. Per germline, CDR1 SNHLY and CDR2 FYNNEI. V lost 11 bases and J lost 13; bases outside the gene matches: 19. CDR3 amino acids: CAGSTGDATVHPLHF. In DNA form, the CDR3 reads TGTGCCGGATCGACAGGGGACGCCACAGTTCACCCCCTCCACTTT.

The V gene is TRBV5-6, the J gene TRBJ2-7; tentatively, D is TRBD1 (6 bases). V was pared by 0 bases and J by 9 bases, with 13 bases between. In germline, CDR1 is SGHDT, CDR2 YYEEEE. The CDR3 loop spans 13 amino acids. The CDR3 spells CASSLGQDGRQYF. The CDR3 region has the DNA TGTGCCAGCAGCTTGGGACAGGACGGTAGGCAGTACTTC.

V and J are TRBV6-1 and TRBJ1-5, with no clear D. The germline CDR1 and CDR2 sequences are MNHNS and SASEGT. V shed 1 base and J shed 10 bases, with 11 bases lying between them. The CDR3 loop spans 13 amino acids. The CDR3 coding sequence is TGTGCCAGCAGTGAAGAGAGGAGGGAACCCCAGCATTTT. Encoded protein: CASSEERREPQHF.

A few counts support this clone. This rearrangement joins TRBV19 to TRBJ1-5; D unclear. Deletions cut 6 bases from V and 1 base from J, with 16 bases between. Looked up from germline, CDR1 is LNHDA and CDR2 is SQIVND (reference sequence). The CDR3 runs to 16 residues. The CDR3 nucleotides are TGTGCCAGTAGAACTTCCGGGAGTGTGAGCAATCAGCCCCAGCATTTT. Its translation is CASRTSGSVSNQPQHF.

The chain carries TRBV11-2 and TRBJ2-7; TRBD2 agrees at 7 bases. Germline lookup yields CDR1 SGHAT and CDR2 FQNNGV. After removal of 3 bases from V and 0 bases from J, the junction contained 14 bases not matched to a gene. This CDR3 is built from 18 residues. For the CDR3, the DNA is TGTGCCAGCAGCTTCGGCTACCTGGGTGGCGGGGGCTCCTACGAGCAGTACTTC. This gives the protein CASSFGYLGGGGSYEQYF.

This chain links TRBV4-2 with TRBJ1-2; the match to TRBD1 covers 7 bases. The CDR3 is 15 residues long. With V trimmed by 1 base and J by 6 bases, 8 bases remained unmatched. CDR1 LGHNA and CDR2 YNFKEQ come from the germline V gene. The CDR3: CASSQVTGLVDGYTF. The CDR3 DNA reads TGTGCCAGCAGCCAAGTGACAGGGTTGGTGGATGGCTACACCTTC.

The CDR3 DNA sequence: TGTGCCAGTAGTAGTGGGACTTACAATGAGCAGTTCTTC. Its translation: CASSSGTYNEQFF. The chain couples TRBV19 to TRBJ2-1; a weak D match, TRBD2 (6 bases). Germline values: CDR1 LNHDA, CDR2 SQIVND (reference sequence). With 4 bases removed from V and 4 bases from J, the gap between germline ends came to 8 bases. This CDR3 comprises 13 residues.